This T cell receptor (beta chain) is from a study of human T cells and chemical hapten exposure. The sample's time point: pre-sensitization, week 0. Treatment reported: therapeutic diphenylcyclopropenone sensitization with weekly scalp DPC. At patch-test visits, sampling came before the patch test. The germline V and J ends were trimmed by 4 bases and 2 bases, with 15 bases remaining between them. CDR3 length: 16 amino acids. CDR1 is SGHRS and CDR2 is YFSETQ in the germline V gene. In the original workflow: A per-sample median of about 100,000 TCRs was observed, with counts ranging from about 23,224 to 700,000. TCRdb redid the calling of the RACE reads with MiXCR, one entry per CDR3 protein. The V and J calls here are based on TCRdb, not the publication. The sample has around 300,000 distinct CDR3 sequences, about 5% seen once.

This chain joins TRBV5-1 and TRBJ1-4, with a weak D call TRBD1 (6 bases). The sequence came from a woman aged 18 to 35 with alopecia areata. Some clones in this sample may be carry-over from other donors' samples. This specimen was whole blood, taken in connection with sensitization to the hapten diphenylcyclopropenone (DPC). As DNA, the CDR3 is TGCGCCAGCAGCCTAGATGGGGGGCAGACTAATGAAAAACTGTTTTTT. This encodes CASSLDGGQTNEKLFF. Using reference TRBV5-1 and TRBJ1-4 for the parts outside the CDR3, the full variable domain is KAGVTQTPRYLIKTRGQQVTLSCSPISGHRSVSWYQQTPGQGLQFLFEYFSETQRNKGNFPGRFSGRQFSNSRSEMNVSTLELGDSALYLCASSLDGGQTNEKLFFGSGTQLSVL.